This TCR beta chain was sequenced in a study of Graves' ophthalmopathy and Graves' hyperthyroidism. Between the trimmed V and J ends, which lost 8 bases and 4 bases, there was a span of 14 bases. The germline gives CDR1 LGHNA, CDR2 YNFKEQ. This CDR3 has 13 residues. The study amplified TCR beta CDR3 regions using RNA transcripts. Second-round multiplex PCR came after first-round RT-PCR with HTBI primers. TCRdb reprocessed the multiplex PCR reads with MiXCR, giving one entry per CDR3 protein. The sample lists hundreds of thousands of distinct CDR3 sequences, approximately 39% occurring once. Moderate-to-severe activity, CAS ≥3, NOSPECS ≥4 and duration under 3 months were recorded for donors with ophthalmopathy. Clinical symptoms, serum thyroxine, TRAb, thyroid ultrasound and orbital computed tomography determined diagnosis.

The specimen sequenced was peripheral blood. The sequence was obtained from an adult man with Graves' ophthalmopathy. V and J are TRBV4-2 and TRBJ1-1; D gene ambiguous. CDR3 residues: CASGSSGSTEAFF. The CDR3 nucleotides are TGTGCCAGCGGGTCATCTGGGAGCACTGAAGCTTTCTTT.